These 11 T cell receptor beta chains share one sample of origin, sequenced in a study of control samples from healthy donors and cancer patients. Sequencing was performed with immunoSEQ multiplex PCR; in TCRdb, only in-frame clones are kept and a portion is missing. The table shows fewer than 100,000 clones, with around 80% occurring only once. Material for sequencing was blood. Receptors originate from a woman aged 60-75 years in good health.

The rearrangement uses TRBV6-6 and TRBJ2-1; weak D call: TRBD2 (7 bases). The V end lost 5 bases, the J end lost 12 bases, and 23 bases lay between the germline ends. Germline-derived CDR1 and CDR2 are MNHNY and SVGAGI (reference sequence). The CDR3 spans 15 residues. CDR3: CASSTPGQSERGQFF. In DNA form, the CDR3 reads TGTGCCAGCAGTACCCCCGGACAGTCCGAGCGGGGGCAGTTCTTC.

The chain has TRBV5-1 and TRBJ2-7; either TRBD1 or TRBD2 may fit D (6 bases each). The V gene's germline CDR1 is SGHRS and CDR2 YFSETQ. V gave up 0 bases and J gave up 3 bases, with 10 bases separating them. The CDR3 is 14 residues long. The CDR3 protein is CASSLEGGFYEQYF. The CDR3 DNA reads TGCGCCAGCAGCTTGGAGGGGGGTTTCTACGAGCAGTACTTC.

This rearrangement joins TRBV5-1 to TRBJ1-1, with a tentative D call TRBD1 (6 bases). The CDR3 consists of 15 residues. Trimming took 7 bases from V and 3 from J, leaving 19 bases between them. CDR1 SGHRS and CDR2 YFSETQ come from the germline V gene. This CDR3 is CASVRDNREDTEAFF. In DNA, the CDR3 is TGCGCCAGCGTCCGGGACAACCGCGAGGACACTGAAGCTTTCTTT.

The chain carries TRBV18 and TRBJ2-3; a weak D match, TRBD1 (6 bases). The V end lost 2 bases, the J end lost 2 bases, and 14 bases lay between the germline ends. Germline values: CDR1 KGHSH, CDR2 LQKENI. CDR3 size: 16 residues. The CDR3 DNA reads TGTGCCAGCTCACCATTTTTTCGGACAGTCACAGATACGCAGTATTTT. The encoded protein is CASSPFFRTVTDTQYF.

This clone occurred a few times. The chain is built from TRBV19 and TRBJ1-5; 8 bases fit TRBD1. The CDR3 consists of 16 residues. Germline CDR1 reads LNHDA; CDR2 reads SQIVND (reference sequence). V trimming: 1 base; J trimming: 6 bases; junction bases outside the gene matches: 8. CDR3 sequence reads: CASSIARQGRIQPQHF. The CDR3 DNA follows: TGTGCCAGTAGTATAGCCCGACAGGGGAGGATTCAGCCCCAGCATTTT.

The genes are TRBV19 and TRBJ1-1, with 9 bases matching TRBD1. V lost 8 bases, J lost 2 bases, and 9 bases stayed unmatched. The CDR3 length is 15 residues. Germline CDR1 reads LNHDA; CDR2 reads SQIVND (reference sequence). In nucleotides, the CDR3 is TGTGCCAGTTTTCCCGGGACAGGGCAAAACACTGAAGCTTTCTTT. Amino acid sequence: CASFPGTGQNTEAFF. Together with reference TRBV19 and TRBJ1-1, the CDR3 gives the full variable domain: DGGITQSPKYLFRKEGQNVTLSCEQNLNHDAMYWYRQDPGQGLRLIYYSQIVNDFQKGDIAEGYSVSREKKESFPLTVTSAQKNPTAFYLCASFPGTGQNTEAFFGQGTRLTVV.

The chain links TRBV11-2 to TRBJ1-2; possible D gene TRBD1, 5 bases. This CDR3 contains 13 residues. V lost 1 base and J 4 bases, leaving 7 bases between the germline ends. Germline assignment: CDR1 SGHAT and CDR2 FQNNGV. The CDR3 DNA reads TGTGCCAGCAGCTTAGGTGGGGGCTATGGCTACACCTTC. It encodes CASSLGGGYGYTF.

The CDR3 sequence is CSVLRGTTGPEAFF. Here the CDR3 DNA reads TGCAGCGTCCTACGGGGGACCACGGGGCCGGAGGCTTTCTTT. The rearrangement uses TRBV29-1 and TRBJ1-1; D possibly corresponds to TRBD1 (5 bases). Between the trimmed V and J ends, which lost 6 bases and 11 bases, there was a span of 25 bases. Looked up from germline, CDR1 is SQVTM and CDR2 is ANQGSEA. The CDR3 is 14 amino acids.

This chain links TRBV6-2 or TRBV6-3 with TRBJ2-5, with TRBD2 matching 8 bases. Germline CDR1 is MNHEY and CDR2 is SVGEGT. Trimming cost V 4 bases and J 7 bases; bases outside gene matches: 11. The CDR3 has 15 amino acids. The CDR3 is CASSSLQGRGATQYF. The CDR3, as DNA: TGTGCCAGCAGTTCCCTTCAGGGGCGGGGGGCGACCCAGTACTTC.

The rearrangement links TRBV14 to TRBJ2-3; TRBD2 aligns across 14 bases. Germline loops: CDR1 SGHDN, CDR2 FVKESK. The trim removed 3 bases at V and 1 base at J, leaving 3 bases unmatched. The CDR3 totals 17 residues. CDR3 coding DNA: TGTGCCAGCAGCCAGGGACTAGCGGGGGCCCGCACAGATACGCAGTATTTT. The encoded protein is CASSQGLAGARTDTQYF.

V gene TRBV6-2 or TRBV6-3 combines with J gene TRBJ2-3, with 10 bases fitting TRBD2. The ends lost 6 bases at V and 5 bases at J; junction bases unmatched: 11. CDR3 length: 16 residues. In germline, CDR1 is MNHEY, CDR2 SVGEGT. The DNA of the CDR3 is TGTGCCAGCAGCAGGATTCCTAGCGGGAGTGGAGATACGCAGTATTTT. This sequence encodes CASSRIPSGSGDTQYF.